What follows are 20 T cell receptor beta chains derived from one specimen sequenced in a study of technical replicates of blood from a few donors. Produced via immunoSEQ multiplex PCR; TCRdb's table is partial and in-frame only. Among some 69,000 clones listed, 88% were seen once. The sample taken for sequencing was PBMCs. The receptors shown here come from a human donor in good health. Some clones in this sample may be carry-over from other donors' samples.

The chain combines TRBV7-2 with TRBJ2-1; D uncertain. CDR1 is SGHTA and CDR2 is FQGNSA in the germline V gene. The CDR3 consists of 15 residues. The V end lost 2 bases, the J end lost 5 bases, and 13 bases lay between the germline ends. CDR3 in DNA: TGTGCCAGCAGCTTATTACGAGCCTCGAACAATGAGCAGTTCTTC. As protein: CASSLLRASNNEQFF.

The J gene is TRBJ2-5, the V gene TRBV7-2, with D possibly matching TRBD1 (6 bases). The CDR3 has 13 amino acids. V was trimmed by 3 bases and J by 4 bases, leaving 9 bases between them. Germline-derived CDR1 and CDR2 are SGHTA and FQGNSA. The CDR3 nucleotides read TGTGCCAGCAGCTTTAGGGGGAGAGAGACCCAGTACTTC. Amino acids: CASSFRGRETQYF.

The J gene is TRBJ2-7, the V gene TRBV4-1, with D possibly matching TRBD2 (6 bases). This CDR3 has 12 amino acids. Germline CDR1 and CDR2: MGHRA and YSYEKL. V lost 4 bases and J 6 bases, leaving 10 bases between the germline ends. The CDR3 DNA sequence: TGCGCCAGCAGCCTGACTAGTTCCGAGCAGTACTTC. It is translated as CASSLTSSEQYF.

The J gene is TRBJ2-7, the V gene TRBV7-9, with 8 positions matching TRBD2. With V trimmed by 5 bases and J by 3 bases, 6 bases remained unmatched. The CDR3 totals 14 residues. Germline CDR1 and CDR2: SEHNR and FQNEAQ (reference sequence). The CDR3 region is CASSPSGSVYEQYF. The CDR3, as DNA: TGTGCCAGCAGCCCAAGCGGGAGTGTCTACGAGCAGTACTTC.

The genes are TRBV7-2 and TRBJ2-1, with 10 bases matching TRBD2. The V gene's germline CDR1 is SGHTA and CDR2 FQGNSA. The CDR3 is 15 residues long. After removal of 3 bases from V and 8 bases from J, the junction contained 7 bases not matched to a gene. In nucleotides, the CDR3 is TGTGCCAGCAGCTTCCCTAGCGGGGGTCTTGATGAGCAGTTCTTC. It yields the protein CASSFPSGGLDEQFF.

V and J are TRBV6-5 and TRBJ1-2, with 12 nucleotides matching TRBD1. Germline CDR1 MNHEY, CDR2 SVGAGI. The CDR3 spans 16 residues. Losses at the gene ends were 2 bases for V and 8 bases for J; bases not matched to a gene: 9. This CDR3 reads CASSYDGTGGKEGYTF. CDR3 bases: TGTGCCAGCAGTTACGACGGGACAGGGGGCAAAGAAGGCTACACCTTC.

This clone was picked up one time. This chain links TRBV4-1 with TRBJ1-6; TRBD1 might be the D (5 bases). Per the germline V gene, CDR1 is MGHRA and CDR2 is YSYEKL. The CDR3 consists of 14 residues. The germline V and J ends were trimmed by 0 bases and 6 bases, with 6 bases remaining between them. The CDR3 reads CASSQDRVNSPLHF. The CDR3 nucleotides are TGCGCCAGCAGCCAAGACAGGGTTAATTCACCCCTCCACTTT.

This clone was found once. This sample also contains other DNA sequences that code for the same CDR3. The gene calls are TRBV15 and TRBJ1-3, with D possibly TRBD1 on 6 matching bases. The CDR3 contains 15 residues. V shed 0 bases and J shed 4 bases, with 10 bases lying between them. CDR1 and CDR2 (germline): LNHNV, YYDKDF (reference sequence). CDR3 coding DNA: TGTGCCACCAGCAGAGACAGGGGCTCGGGAAACACCATATATTTT. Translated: CATSRDRGSGNTIYF.

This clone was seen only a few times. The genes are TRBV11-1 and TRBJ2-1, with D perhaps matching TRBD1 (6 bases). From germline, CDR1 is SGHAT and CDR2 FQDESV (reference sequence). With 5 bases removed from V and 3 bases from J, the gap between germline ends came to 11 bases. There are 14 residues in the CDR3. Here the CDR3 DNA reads TGTGCCAGCAGCGCAGAAGGGGGCTACAATGAGCAGTTCTTC. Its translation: CASSAEGGYNEQFF.

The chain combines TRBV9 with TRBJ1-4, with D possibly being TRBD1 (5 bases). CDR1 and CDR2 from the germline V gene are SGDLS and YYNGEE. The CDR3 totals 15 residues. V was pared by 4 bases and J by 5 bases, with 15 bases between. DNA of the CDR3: TGTGCCAGCAGCCCCTCATGGGGCACAAATGAAAAACTGTTTTTT. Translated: CASSPSWGTNEKLFF.

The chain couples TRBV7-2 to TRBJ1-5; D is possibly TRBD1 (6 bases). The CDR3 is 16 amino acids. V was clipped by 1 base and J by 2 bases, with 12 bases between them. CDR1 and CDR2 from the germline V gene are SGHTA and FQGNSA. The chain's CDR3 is CASSLGSGVGNQPQHF. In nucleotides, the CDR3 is TGTGCCAGCAGCTTAGGCTCAGGGGTAGGCAATCAGCCCCAGCATTTT.

The CDR3, as DNA: TGTGCCAGCAGCCAATTCGCAGGGCCCTACGAGCAGTACTTC. Its protein is CASSQFAGPYEQYF. The V call is TRBV14, the J call TRBJ2-7; D is possibly TRBD1 (5 bases). The V gene lost 2 bases and the J gene lost 2 bases, with 10 bases spanning the gap. The CDR3 totals 14 residues. In germline, CDR1 is SGHDN, CDR2 FVKESK.

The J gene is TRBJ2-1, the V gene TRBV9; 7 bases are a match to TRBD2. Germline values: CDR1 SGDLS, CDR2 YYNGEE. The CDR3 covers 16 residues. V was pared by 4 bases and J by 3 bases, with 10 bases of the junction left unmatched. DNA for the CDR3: TGTGCCAGCAGCCCCTCCGGGGCGGGGGACTACAATGAGCAGTTCTTC. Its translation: CASSPSGAGDYNEQFF.

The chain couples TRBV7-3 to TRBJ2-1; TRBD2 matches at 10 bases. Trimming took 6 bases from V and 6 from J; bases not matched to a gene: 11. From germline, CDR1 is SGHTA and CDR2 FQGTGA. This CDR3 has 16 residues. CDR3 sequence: CASSRLAGFGSNEQFF. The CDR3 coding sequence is TGTGCCAGCAGTCGACTAGCGGGTTTTGGATCCAATGAGCAGTTCTTC.

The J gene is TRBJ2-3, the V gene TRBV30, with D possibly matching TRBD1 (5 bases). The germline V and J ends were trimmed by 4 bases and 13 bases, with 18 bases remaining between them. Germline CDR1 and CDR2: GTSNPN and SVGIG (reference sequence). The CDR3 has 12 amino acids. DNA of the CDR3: TGTGCCTGGAAAGGGGTCAAGATCAGGGAGTATTTT. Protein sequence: CAWKGVKIREYF.

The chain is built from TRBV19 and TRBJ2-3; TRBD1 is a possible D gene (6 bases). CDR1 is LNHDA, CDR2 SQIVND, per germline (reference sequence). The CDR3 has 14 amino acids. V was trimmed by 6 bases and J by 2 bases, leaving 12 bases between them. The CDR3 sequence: CASRSRGDTDTQYF. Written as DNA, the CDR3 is TGTGCCAGTAGGAGCAGGGGAGACACAGATACGCAGTATTTT. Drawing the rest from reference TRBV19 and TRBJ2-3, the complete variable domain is DGGITQSPKYLFRKEGQNVTLSCEQNLNHDAMYWYRQDPGQGLRLIYYSQIVNDFQKGDIAEGYSVSREKKESFPLTVTSAQKNPTAFYLCASRSRGDTDTQYFGPGTRLTVL.

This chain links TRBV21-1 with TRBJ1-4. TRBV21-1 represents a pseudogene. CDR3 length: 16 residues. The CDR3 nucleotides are TGTGCCAGCAGCGCCGATGGGGGGAGTACTAATGAAAAACTGTTTTTT. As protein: CASSADGGSTNEKLFF.

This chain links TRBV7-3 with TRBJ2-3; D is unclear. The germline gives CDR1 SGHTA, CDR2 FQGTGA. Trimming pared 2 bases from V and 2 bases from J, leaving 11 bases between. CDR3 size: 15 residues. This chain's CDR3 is CASSLWADPTDTQYF. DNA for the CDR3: TGTGCCAGCAGCTTATGGGCAGACCCCACAGATACGCAGTATTTT.

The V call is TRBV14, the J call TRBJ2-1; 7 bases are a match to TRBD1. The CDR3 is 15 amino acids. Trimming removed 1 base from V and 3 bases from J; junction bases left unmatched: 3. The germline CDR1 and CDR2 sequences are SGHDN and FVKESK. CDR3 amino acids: CASSQGQGVYNEQFF. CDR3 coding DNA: TGTGCCAGCAGCCAAGGTCAGGGGGTCTACAATGAGCAGTTCTTC.

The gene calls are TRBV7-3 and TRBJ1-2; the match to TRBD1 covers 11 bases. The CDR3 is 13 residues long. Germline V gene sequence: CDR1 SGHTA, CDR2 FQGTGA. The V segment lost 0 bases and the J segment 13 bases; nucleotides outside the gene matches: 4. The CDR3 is CASSLTGQGAPTF. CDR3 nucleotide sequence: TGTGCCAGCAGCTTAACCGGACAGGGGGCCCCCACCTTC.